Following are 5 T cell receptor beta chains from one sample sequenced in a study of blood T cell repertoires in COVID-19. Using immunoSEQ multiplex PCR, the repertoire was profiled, and TCRdb retains in-frame clones only, with some absent. The top ten clones hold 4.7% of a sample with hundreds of thousands of clones, around four fifths of them seen once. The source material was peripheral blood. All receptors derive from a woman aged 70-85 years with acute or convalescent COVID-19.

J is TRBJ1-1 and V is TRBV5-4; no reliable D call. This CDR3 comprises 13 residues. The V gene's germline CDR1 is SGHNT and CDR2 YYREEE (reference sequence). Trimming shortened V by 2 bases and J by 6 bases, and 11 bases separated the two germline ends. The CDR3 sequence is CASSFPGLAEAFF. CDR3 coding DNA: TGTGCCAGCAGCTTCCCGGGTTTGGCTGAAGCTTTCTTT. The complete variable domain, with remaining parts taken from reference TRBV5-4 and TRBJ1-1, reads ETGVTQSPTHLIKTRGQQVTLRCSSQSGHNTVSWYQQALGQGPQFIFQYYREEENGRGNFPPRFSGLQFPNYSSELNVNALELDDSALYLCASSFPGLAEAFFGQGTRLTVV.

The V and J genes are TRBV3-1 (or the pseudogene TRBV3-2) and TRBJ2-2, with 9 bases identical to TRBD1. Germline V CDR1 and CDR2: LGHDT, YNNKEL (reference sequence). V dropped 0 bases and J dropped 5; count of bases not matched to a gene: 7. The CDR3 spans 17 residues. CDR3 DNA sequence: TGTGCCAGCAGCCAAGATCGGACAGGGGTTGAGACCGGGGAGCTGTTTTTT. Its protein is CASSQDRTGVETGELFF.

The chain combines TRBV4-1 with TRBJ1-5; D uncertain. V lost 0 bases, J lost 3 bases, and 12 bases lay in between. The CDR3 is made up of 16 amino acids. Per germline, CDR1 MGHRA and CDR2 YSYEKL. In DNA form, the CDR3 reads TGCGCCAGCAGCCAAGAAGGGAGCCCGATCAATCAGCCCCAGCATTTT. This gives the protein CASSQEGSPINQPQHF.

The chain uses TRBV4-2 and TRBJ1-2, with D possibly matching TRBD1 (5 bases). The CDR3 spans 16 residues. Per the germline V gene, CDR1 is LGHNA and CDR2 is YNFKEQ. Trimming took off 4 bases at V and 0 bases at J, with 15 bases between the two ends. As DNA, the CDR3 is TGTGCCAGCAGCCCAAGGGGCCAGAGAGCTAACTATGGCTACACCTTC. It yields the protein CASSPRGQRANYGYTF.

The chain combines TRBV29-1 with TRBJ1-2; TRBD1 matches 11 bases. Unmatched junction bases numbered 2, after V lost 7 bases and J lost 4 bases. Looked up from germline, CDR1 is SQVTM and CDR2 is ANQGSEA. The CDR3 is 12 residues long. The CDR3 region has the DNA TGCAGCGCCGGACAGGGGGCCTATGGCTACACCTTC. Its translation is CSAGQGAYGYTF. The full variable domain, with the rest looked up from reference TRBV29-1 and TRBJ1-2, is SAVISQKPSRDICQRGTSLTIQCQVDSQVTMMFWYRQQPGQSLTLIATANQGSEATYESGFVIDKFPISRPNLTFSTLTVSNMSPEDSSIYLCSAGQGAYGYTFGSGTRLTVV.